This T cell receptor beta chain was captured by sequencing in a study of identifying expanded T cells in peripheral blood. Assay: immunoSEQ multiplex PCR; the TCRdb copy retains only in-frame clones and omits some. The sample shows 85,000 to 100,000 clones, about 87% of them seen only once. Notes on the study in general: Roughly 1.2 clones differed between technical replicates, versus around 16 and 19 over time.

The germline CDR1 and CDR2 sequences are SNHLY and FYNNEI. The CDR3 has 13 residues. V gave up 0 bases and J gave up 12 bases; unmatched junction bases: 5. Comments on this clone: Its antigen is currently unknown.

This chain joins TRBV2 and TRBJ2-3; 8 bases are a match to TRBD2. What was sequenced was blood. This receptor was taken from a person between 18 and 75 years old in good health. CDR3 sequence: CASSEAPGTSQYF. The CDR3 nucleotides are TGTGCCAGCAGTGAAGCGCCCGGGACTAGTCAGTATTTT.